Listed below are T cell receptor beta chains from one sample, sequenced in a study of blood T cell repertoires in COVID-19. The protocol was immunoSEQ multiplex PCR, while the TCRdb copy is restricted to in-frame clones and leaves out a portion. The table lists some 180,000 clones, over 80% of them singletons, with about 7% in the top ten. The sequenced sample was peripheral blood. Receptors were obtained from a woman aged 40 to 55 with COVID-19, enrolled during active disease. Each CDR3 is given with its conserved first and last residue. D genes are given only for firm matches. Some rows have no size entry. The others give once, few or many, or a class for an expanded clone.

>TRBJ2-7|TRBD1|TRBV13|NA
CASSFQYRGRGYEQYF
TGTGCCAGCAGCTTCCAATACAGGGGGCGAGGATACGAGCAGTACTTC
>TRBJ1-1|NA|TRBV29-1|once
CSVERPATEAFF
TGCAGCGTTGAGAGGCCAGCAACTGAAGCTTTCTTT
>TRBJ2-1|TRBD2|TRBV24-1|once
CATSDETSGSNEQFF
TGTGCCACCAGTGATGAGACTAGCGGGAGTAATGAGCAGTTCTTC
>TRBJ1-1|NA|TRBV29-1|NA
CSVEEIVAFF
TGCAGCGTGGAGGAGATTGTAGCTTTCTTT
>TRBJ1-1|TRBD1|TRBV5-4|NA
CASSWTGRVLTEAFF
TGTGCCAGCAGTTGGACAGGAAGGGTGTTGACTGAAGCTTTCTTT
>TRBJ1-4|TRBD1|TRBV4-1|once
CASSQDRGQGATNEKLFF
TGCGCCAGCAGCCAAGATCGGGGACAGGGGGCAACTAATGAAAAACTGTTTTTT
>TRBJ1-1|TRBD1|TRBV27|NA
CASSPDRGNTEAFF
TGTGCCAGCAGTCCTGACAGGGGGAACACTGAAGCTTTCTTT
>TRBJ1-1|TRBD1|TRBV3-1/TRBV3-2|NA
CASSPWTGVMNTEAFF
TGTGCCAGCAGCCCGTGGACAGGGGTGATGAACACTGAAGCTTTCTTT
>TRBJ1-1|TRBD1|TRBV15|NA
CATSKPGQANTEAFF
TGTGCCACCAGCAAGCCGGGACAGGCGAACACTGAAGCTTTCTTT
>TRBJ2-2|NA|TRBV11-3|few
CASSLRTAGELFF
TGTGCCAGCAGCTTGAGGACAGCCGGGGAGCTGTTTTTT
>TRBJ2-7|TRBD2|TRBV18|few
CASSPYTSGSDEQYF
TGTGCCAGCTCACCCTACACTAGCGGGAGTGATGAGCAGTACTTC
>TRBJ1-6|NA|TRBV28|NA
CASRPPGGNSPLHF
TGTGCCAGCAGGCCCCCTGGAGGCAATTCACCCCTCCACTTT
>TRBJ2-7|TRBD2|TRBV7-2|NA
CASSLASGEIHEQYF
TGTGCCAGCAGCTTAGCAAGCGGGGAAATCCACGAGCAGTACTTC
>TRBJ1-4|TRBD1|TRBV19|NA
CASSGDRSFSTNEKLFF
TGTGCCAGTAGTGGGGACAGGTCTTTCTCAACTAATGAAAAACTGTTTTTT
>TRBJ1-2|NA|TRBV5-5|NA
CASSLVRDSRYGYTF
TGTGCCAGCAGCTTGGTGCGGGATTCGAGGTATGGCTACACCTTC
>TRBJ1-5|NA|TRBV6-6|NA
CASSLNNQPQHF
TGTGCCAGCAGCCTTAACAATCAGCCCCAGCATTTT
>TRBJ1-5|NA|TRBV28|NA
CATTESNQPQHF
TGTGCCACTACAGAAAGCAATCAGCCCCAGCATTTT
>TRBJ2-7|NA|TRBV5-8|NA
CASSFRGNEQYF
TGTGCCAGCAGCTTCCGGGGAAACGAGCAGTACTTC
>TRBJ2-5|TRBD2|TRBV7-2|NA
CASSSGNVAGGPEETQYF
TGTGCCAGCAGCTCGGGCAATGTAGCGGGGGGGCCCGAAGAGACCCAGTACTTC
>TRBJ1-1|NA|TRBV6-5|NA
CASSPVGDPEAFF
TGTGCCAGCAGCCCCGTGGGAGACCCTGAAGCTTTCTTT
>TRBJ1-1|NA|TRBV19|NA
CASSKSQINTEAFF
TGTGCCAGTAGTAAGAGCCAAATTAACACTGAAGCTTTCTTT
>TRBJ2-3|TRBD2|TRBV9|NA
CASSGPSGGTDTQYF
TGTGCCAGCAGCGGACCTAGCGGGGGCACAGATACGCAGTATTTT
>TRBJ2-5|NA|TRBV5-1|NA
CASSLVGRTQETQYF
TGCGCCAGCAGCTTGGTGGGGAGGACCCAAGAGACCCAGTACTTC
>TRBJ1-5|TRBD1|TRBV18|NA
CASSPVIYEGADQPQHF
TGTGCCAGCTCACCAGTAATTTATGAGGGGGCGGATCAGCCCCAGCATTTT
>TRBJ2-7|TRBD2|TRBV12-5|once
CASGLPGGEQYF
TGTGCTAGTGGACTACCGGGGGGGGAGCAGTACTTC
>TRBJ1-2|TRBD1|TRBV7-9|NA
CASSLAGQGYGYTF
TGTGCCAGCAGCTTAGCGGGACAGGGCTATGGCTACACCTTC
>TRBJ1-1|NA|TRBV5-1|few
CASSLGGNTEAFF
TGCGCCAGCAGCTTGGGCGGGAACACTGAAGCTTTCTTT
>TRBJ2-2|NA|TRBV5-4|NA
CASSLPQATGELFF
TGTGCCAGCAGCTTGCCGCAAGCAACCGGGGAGCTGTTTTTT
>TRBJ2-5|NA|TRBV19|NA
CASSPLGGSGETQYF
TGTGCCAGTAGCCCTCTCGGAGGGTCAGGAGAGACCCAGTACTTC
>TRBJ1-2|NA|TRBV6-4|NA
CASSYGQSLGGYTF
TGTGCCAGCAGTTACGGACAGTCCCTGGGGGGCTACACCTTC
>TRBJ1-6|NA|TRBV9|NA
CASSRDTNSPLHF
TGTGCCAGCAGCAGGGACACCAATTCACCCCTCCACTTT
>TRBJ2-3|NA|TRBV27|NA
CASSVGGHTQYF
TGTGCCAGCAGTGTCGGGGGACATACGCAGTATTTT